These T cell receptor beta chains were read from a single sample in a study of Graves' ophthalmopathy and Graves' hyperthyroidism. TCRdb itself ran the multiplex PCR reads through MiXCR, one entry per CDR3 protein. This table has around 400,000 distinct CDR3 sequences, 20% to 25% appearing once. Sequencing used peripheral blood. These TCRs come from a woman between 18 and 29 years old with stable Graves' hyperthyroidism. CDR3s include the opening cysteine and the closing phenylalanine or tryptophan.

j_call v_call cdr3_aa
TRBJ1-1 TRBV12-3/TRBV12-4 CASRLQGVNTEAFF
TRBJ1-3 TRBV25-1 CASRMPGQLGNTIYF
TRBJ2-7 TRBV30 CACLLTGFTYEQYF
TRBJ2-7 TRBV13 CASSLGGDRQTEQYF
TRBJ1-2 TRBV10-3 CAHPNAGQGNHGYTF
TRBJ1-1 TRBV12-5 CASATPGRGRDAEAFF
TRBJ2-2 TRBV5-1 CASSLAEVYTGELFF
TRBJ2-2 TRBV4-1 CASSRGLAGSSFNTGELFF
TRBJ2-6 TRBV4-2 CASSHRGTSSSGANVLTF
TRBJ2-7 TRBV5-6 CASSLGGPLAYEQYF
TRBJ2-7 TRBV20-1 CSARPAGGQYF
TRBJ1-2 TRBV11-2 CASSFGVGGYTF
TRBJ2-7 TRBV11-3 CASSPGTSGRGDEQYF
TRBJ1-1 TRBV27 CASSLSVAASQHAFF
TRBJ2-7 TRBV12-3/TRBV12-4 CASSLGGAEDEQYF
TRBJ1-1 TRBV4-2 CASSQERVVNTEAFF
TRBJ2-5 TRBV24-1 CATSDLRAGHQETQYF
TRBJ2-7 TRBV25-1 CASSAQGGIDEQYF
TRBJ2-7 TRBV12-3/TRBV12-4 CASSFAGRAVDEQYF
TRBJ2-7 TRBV27 CATYYEQYF
TRBJ2-2 TRBV11-2 CASSHPQGTNTGELFF
TRBJ2-7 TRBV15 CATSRDRTQYELYF
TRBJ2-5 TRBV6-2/TRBV6-3 CASSRGGAPETQYF
TRBJ1-5 TRBV30 CAWSRRTAGSNQPQHF
TRBJ2-2 TRBV6-2/TRBV6-3 CASGLSGDTGELFF
TRBJ1-1 TRBV30 CAWSAANMNTEAFF
TRBJ1-2 TRBV6-1 CASSRSGQGAYGYTF
TRBJ1-5 TRBV12-3/TRBV12-4 CASSSDRGDGNQPQHF
TRBJ1-1 TRBV30 CAWSVVEAFF
TRBJ2-2 TRBV25-1 CASSEFSQSTNTGELFF
TRBJ2-2 TRBV12-3/TRBV12-4 CASSPGLANTGELFF
TRBJ2-7 TRBV5-1 CANSSGAARGHEQYF
TRBJ1-1 TRBV12-3/TRBV12-4 CASSSTGRANTEAFF
TRBJ2-5 TRBV18 CASSYAGRETQYF
TRBJ2-7 TRBV7-9 CASSNPGGHEQYF
TRBJ1-1 TRBV12-5 CASAANTEAFF
TRBJ1-5 TRBV12-3/TRBV12-4 CASSWRGGGGQPQHF
TRBJ2-2 TRBV6-1 CASSGGPNSNTGELFF
TRBJ2-5 TRBV18 CASSPFGPGQGGETQYF
TRBJ2-5 TRBV2 CASSENSETQYF
TRBJ1-1 TRBV12-3/TRBV12-4 CASSLRAIRAEAFF
TRBJ2-5 TRBV2 CASSSSGSLETQYF
TRBJ1-5 TRBV18 CASSPGTDQPQHF
TRBJ1-5 TRBV28 CASRPTGAGNQPQHF
TRBJ2-2 TRBV6-1 CASRGYTGELFF
TRBJ2-7 TRBV6-4 CASSYPDRLYEQYF
TRBJ2-5 TRBV7-2 CASSGVEAGGRETQYF
TRBJ1-2 TRBV30 CAWRTGHGYTF
TRBJ2-7 TRBV12-3/TRBV12-4 CASSLGQIIYEQYF
TRBJ2-7 TRBV6-4 CASCPGQGTSRYEQYF